This T cell receptor (beta chain) is from a study of OX40 agonist ivuxolimab in advanced cancers. The overall study: Prior therapy, whether anti-PD-1, anti-PD-L1 or anti-CTLA-4, was allowed, and 40% had some. Overall study results and limits: Among the lowest levels of clonal expansion were found in partial responders at 0.1-3.0 mg/kg. Low levels of normalized T-cell clonal expansion also appeared in some nonresponders. There were, on average, more expanded clones in CD8+ T cells than in CD4+.

Note on this clone: Its target is unknown.

Sequencing was performed with immunoSEQ multiplex PCR; in TCRdb, only in-frame clones are kept and a portion is missing. This repertoire shows about 76,000 clones, about 86% found once; its top ten account for 1.5% to 2%. V was pared by 3 bases and J by 3 bases, with 5 bases of the junction left unmatched. The germline CDR1 and CDR2 sequences are LNHDA and SQIVND (reference sequence). The CDR3 consists of 14 residues. This chain connects TRBV19 to TRBJ2-7; 7 bases fit TRBD1. The specimen was CD4+ or CD8+ T cells sorted from blood, collected in a trial of the OX40 agonist ivuxolimab. The sequence derives from an adult with an advanced solid tumor such as melanoma, head and neck, liver or kidney cancer. The CDR3 is CASSIGTVYYEQYF. Here the CDR3 DNA reads TGTGCCAGTAGTATTGGGACAGTATACTACGAGCAGTACTTC.